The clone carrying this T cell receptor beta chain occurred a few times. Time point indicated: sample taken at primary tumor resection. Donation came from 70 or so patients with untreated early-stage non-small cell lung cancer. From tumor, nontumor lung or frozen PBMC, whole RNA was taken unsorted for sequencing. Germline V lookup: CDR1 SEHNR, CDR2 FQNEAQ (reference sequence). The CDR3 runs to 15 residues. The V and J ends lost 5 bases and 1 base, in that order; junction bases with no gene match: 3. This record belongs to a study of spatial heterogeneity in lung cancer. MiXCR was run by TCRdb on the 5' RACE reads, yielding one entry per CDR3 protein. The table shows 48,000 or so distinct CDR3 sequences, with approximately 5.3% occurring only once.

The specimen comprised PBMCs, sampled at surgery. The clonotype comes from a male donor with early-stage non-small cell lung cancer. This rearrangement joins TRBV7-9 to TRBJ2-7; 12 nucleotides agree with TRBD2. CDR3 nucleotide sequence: TGTGCCAGCAGCCCAACTAGCGGGAGGTCCTACGAGCAGTACTTC. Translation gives CASSPTSGRSYEQYF. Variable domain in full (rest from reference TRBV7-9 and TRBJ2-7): DTGVSQNPRHKITKRGQNVTFRCDPISEHNRLYWYRQTLGQGPEFLTYFQNEAQLEKSRLLSDRFSAERPKGSFSTLEIQRTEQGDSAMYLCASSPTSGRSYEQYFGPGTRLTVT.